The clone carrying this TCR beta chain was seen many times. Antigen specificity is unknown. The data belong to a study of T-cell memory formation after mild COVID-19. Study-level results: Largely, contracting CD4+ clones fell within CM and EM, and contracting CD8+ clones within EMRA.

TCRdb reprocessed the 5' RACE reads via MiXCR and lists one record per CDR3 protein. The table shows some 50,000 distinct CDR3 sequences, with 12% occurring only once. This clonotype was obtained from a man younger than 35 who had mild COVID-19 (a few samples of this study predate the infection). Cell type and time point are not known. Sample: PBMCs or a T cell subset sorted from them (not recorded which).

CDR3 sequence: CSASQLARETQYF. CDR3 DNA sequence: TGCAGTGCTTCACAACTAGCGCGGGAGACCCAGTACTTC. This chain links TRBV20-1 with TRBJ2-5, with 7 bases identical to TRBD2. Germline assignment: CDR1 DFQATT and CDR2 SNEGSKA (reference sequence). V trimming: 5 bases; J trimming: 5 bases; junction bases outside the gene matches: 8. The CDR3 sequence is 13 residues long.